This T cell receptor (beta chain) stems from a study of T cells in Graves' hyperthyroidism and ophthalmopathy. Germline values: CDR1 MDHEN, CDR2 SYDVKM. The CDR3 is made up of 14 amino acids. V lost 6 bases, J lost 0 bases, and 4 bases stayed unmatched. Broader study findings: Model predictions of ophthalmopathy came a median roughly 6.4 months before onset.

The CDR3 regions of TCR beta were amplified from RNA transcripts. The primer set for the first-round RT-PCR of the TCR CDR3 was HTBI. From the multiplex PCR reads, TCRdb called clonotypes with MiXCR, one entry per CDR3 protein. The table includes about 350,000 distinct CDR3 sequences, around 15% detected once. This clonotype has a count of ten or more. No antigen is known for it. Sequencing input: blood. This clonotype was obtained from a woman aged 40 to 49 with Graves' ophthalmopathy. The chain employs TRBV28 and TRBJ2-7; 8 nucleotides align to TRBD2. Written as DNA, the CDR3 is TGTGCCAGCAGCGGACTAGCCAGCTCCTACGAGCAGTACTTC. Its protein product is CASSGLASSYEQYF.